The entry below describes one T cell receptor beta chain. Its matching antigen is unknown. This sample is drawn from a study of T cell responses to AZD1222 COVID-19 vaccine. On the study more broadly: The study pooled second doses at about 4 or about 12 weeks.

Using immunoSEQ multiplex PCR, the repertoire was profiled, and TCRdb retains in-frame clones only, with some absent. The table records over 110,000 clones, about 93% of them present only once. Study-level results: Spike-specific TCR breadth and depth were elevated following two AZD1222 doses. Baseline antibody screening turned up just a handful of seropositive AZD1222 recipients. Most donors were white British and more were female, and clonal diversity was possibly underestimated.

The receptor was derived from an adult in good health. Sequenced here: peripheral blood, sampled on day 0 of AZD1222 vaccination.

CDR3 sequence reads: CASSLARQGAGANVLTF. CDR3 nucleotide sequence: TGTGCCAGCAGCCTGGCGAGACAGGGGGCTGGGGCCAACGTCCTGACTTTC. The V and J genes are TRBV3-1 (or the pseudogene TRBV3-2) and TRBJ2-6, with 9 bases that match TRBD1. Trimming cost V 4 bases and J 2 bases; bases outside gene matches: 6. Germline assignment: CDR1 LGHDT and CDR2 YNNKEL (reference sequence). CDR3 length: 17 amino acids.